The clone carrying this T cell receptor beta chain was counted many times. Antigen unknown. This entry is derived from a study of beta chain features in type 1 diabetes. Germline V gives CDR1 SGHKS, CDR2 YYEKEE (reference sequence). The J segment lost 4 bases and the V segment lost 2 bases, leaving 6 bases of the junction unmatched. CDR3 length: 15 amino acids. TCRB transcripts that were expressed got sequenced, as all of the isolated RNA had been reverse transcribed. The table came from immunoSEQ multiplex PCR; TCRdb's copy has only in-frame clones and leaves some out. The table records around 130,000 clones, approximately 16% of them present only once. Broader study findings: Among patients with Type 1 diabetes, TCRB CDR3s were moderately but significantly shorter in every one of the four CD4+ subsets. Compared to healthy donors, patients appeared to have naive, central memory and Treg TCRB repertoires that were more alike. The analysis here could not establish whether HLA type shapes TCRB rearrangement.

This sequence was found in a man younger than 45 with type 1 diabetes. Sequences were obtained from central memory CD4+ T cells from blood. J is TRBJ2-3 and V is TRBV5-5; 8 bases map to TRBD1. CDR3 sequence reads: CASSFLSGGADTQYF. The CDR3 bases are TGTGCCAGCAGCTTTCTGTCAGGGGGCGCAGATACGCAGTATTTT.